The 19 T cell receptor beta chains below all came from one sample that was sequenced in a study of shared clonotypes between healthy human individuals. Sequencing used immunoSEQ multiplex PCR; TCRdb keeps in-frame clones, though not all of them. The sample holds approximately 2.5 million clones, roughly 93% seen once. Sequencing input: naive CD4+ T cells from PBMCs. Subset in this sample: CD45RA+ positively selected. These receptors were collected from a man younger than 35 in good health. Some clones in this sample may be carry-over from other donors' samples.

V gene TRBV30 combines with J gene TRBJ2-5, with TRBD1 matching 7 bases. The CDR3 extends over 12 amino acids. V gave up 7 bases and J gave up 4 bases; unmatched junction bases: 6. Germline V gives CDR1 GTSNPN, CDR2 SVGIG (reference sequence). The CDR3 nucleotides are TGTGCCTCCATAAGGACAGGAGAGACCCAGTACTTC. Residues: CASIRTGETQYF.

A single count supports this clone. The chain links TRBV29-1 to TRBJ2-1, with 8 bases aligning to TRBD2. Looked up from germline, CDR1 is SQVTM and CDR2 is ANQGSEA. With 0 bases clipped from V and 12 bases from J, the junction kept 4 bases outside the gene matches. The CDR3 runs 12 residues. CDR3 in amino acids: CSVEDPGGGQFF. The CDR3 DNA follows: TGCAGCGTTGAAGACCCGGGAGGGGGGCAGTTCTTC.

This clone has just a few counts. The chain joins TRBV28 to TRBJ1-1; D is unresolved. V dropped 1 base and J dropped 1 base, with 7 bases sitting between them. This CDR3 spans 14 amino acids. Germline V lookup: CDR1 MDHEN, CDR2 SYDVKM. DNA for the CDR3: TGTGCCAGCAGTTTATTGCAGGAGAACACTGAAGCTTTCTTT. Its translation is CASSLLQENTEAFF.

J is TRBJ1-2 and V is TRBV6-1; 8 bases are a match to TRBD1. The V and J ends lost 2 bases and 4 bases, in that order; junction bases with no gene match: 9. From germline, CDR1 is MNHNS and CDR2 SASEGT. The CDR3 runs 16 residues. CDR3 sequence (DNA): TGTGCCAGCAGTGAATTCCCCCACAGGGGGGGCTATGGCTACACCTTC. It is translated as CASSEFPHRGGYGYTF.

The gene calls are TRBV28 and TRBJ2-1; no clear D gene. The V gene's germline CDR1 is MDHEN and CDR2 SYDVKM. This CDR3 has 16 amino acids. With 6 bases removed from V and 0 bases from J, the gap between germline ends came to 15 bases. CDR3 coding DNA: TGTGCCAGCAGCCCCTTCTTCGCCCGCTCCTACAATGAGCAGTTCTTC. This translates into CASSPFFARSYNEQFF.

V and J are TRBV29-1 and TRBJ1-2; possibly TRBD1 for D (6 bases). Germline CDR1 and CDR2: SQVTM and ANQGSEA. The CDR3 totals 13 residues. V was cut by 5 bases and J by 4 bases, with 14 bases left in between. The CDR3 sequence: CSVTRGFGYGYTF. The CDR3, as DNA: TGCAGCGTTACAAGGGGGTTTGGCTATGGCTACACCTTC.

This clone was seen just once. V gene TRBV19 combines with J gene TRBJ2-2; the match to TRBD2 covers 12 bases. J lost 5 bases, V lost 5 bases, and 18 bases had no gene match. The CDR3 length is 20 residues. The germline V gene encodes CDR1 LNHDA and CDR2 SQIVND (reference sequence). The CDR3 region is CASSPMKTSGRILGTGELFF. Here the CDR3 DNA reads TGTGCCAGTAGTCCAATGAAGACTAGCGGGAGAATACTGGGGACCGGGGAGCTGTTTTTT.

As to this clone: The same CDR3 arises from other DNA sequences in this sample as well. The chain's CDR3 is CASSGQLNTGELFF. Here the CDR3 DNA reads TGTGCCAGCAGTGGGCAGTTGAACACCGGGGAGCTGTTTTTT. The V and J genes are TRBV2 and TRBJ2-2; D gene unclear. Germline CDR1 reads SNHLY; CDR2 reads FYNNEI. The CDR3 totals 14 residues. Trimming stripped 4 bases from V and 1 base from J, with 7 bases between.

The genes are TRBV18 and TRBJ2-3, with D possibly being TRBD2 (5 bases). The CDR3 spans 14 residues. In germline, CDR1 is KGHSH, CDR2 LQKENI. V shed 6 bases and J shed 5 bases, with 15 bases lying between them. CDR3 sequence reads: CASSTGRDQDTQYF. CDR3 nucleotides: TGTGCCAGCTCGACGGGAAGGGATCAAGATACGCAGTATTTT.

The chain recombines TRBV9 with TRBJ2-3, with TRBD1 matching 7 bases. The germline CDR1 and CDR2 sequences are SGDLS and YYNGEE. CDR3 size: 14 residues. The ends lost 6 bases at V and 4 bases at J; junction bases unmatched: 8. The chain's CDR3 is CASNLGGAADTQYF. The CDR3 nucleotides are TGTGCCAGCAATCTAGGGGGCGCCGCAGATACGCAGTATTTT.

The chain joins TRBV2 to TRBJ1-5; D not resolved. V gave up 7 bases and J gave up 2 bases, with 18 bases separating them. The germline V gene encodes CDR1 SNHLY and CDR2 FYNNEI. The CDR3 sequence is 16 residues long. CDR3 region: CASKAGHGMGNQPQHF. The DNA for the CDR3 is TGTGCCAGCAAAGCGGGCCATGGGATGGGCAATCAGCCCCAGCATTTT.

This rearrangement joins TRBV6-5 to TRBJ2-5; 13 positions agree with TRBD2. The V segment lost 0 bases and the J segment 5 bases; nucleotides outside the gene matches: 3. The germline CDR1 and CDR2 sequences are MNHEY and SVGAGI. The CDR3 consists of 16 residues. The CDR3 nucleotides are TGTGCCAGCAGTTACTCGAGGACTAGCGGGAGCGAGACCCAGTACTTC. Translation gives CASSYSRTSGSETQYF.

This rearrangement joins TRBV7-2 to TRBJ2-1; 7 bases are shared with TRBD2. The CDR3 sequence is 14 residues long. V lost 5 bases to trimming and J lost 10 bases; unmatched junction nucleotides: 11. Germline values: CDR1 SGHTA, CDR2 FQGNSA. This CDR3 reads CASSPGTTPTEQFF. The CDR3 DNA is TGTGCCAGCAGCCCGGGGACTACCCCAACGGAGCAGTTCTTC.

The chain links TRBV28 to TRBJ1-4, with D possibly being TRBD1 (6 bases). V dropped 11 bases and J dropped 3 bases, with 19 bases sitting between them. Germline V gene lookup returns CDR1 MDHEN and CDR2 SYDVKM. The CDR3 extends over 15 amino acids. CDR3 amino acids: CASRDGGSPNEKLFF. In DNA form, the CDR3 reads TGTGCCTCCAGGGATGGGGGCAGTCCTAATGAAAAACTGTTTTTT.

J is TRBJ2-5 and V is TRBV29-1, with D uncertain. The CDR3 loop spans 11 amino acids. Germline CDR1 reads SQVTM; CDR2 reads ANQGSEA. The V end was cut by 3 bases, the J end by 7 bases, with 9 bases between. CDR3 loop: CSVDSGRTQYF. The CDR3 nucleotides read TGCAGCGTTGACTCAGGCAGGACCCAGTACTTC.

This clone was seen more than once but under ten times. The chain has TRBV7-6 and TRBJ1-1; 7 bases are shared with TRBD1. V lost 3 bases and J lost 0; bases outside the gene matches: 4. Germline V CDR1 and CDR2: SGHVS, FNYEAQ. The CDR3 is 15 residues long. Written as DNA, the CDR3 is TGTGCCAGCAGCTTCTTACAGGGGATGAACACTGAAGCTTTCTTT. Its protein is CASSFLQGMNTEAFF.

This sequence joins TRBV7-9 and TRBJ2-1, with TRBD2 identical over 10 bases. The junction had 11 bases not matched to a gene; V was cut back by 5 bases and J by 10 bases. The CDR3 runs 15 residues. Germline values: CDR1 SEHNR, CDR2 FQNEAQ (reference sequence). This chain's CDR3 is CASSPRLAGSTEQFF. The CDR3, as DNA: TGTGCCAGCAGCCCCCGACTAGCGGGCTCGACGGAGCAGTTCTTC.

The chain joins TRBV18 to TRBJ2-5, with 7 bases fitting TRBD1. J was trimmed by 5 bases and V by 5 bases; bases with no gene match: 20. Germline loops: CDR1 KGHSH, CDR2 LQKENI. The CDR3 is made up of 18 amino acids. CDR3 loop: CASSEPRGQTSVWETQYF. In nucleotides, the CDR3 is TGTGCCAGCTCAGAACCGAGGGGGCAGACCTCGGTTTGGGAGACCCAGTACTTC.

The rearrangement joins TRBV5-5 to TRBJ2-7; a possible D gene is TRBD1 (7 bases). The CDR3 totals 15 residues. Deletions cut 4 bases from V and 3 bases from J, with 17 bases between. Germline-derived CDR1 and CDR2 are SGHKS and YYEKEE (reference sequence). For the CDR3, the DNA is TGTGCCAGCAGCCGCCAGGGGCAGGGGGGCTACGAGCAGTACTTC. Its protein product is CASSRQGQGGYEQYF.